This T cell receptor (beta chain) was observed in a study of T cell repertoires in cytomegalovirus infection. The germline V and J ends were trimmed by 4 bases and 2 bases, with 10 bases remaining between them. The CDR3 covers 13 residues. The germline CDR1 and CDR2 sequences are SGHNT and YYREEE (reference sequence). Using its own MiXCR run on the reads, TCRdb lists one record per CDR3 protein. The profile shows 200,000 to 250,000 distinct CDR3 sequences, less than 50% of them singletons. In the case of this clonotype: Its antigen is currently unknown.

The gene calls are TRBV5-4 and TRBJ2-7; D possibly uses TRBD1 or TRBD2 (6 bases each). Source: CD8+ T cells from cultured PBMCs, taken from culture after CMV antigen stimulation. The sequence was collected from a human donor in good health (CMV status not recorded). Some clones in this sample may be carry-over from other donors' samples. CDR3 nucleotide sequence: TGTGCCAGCAGCGGCGGGACAACCTACGAGCAGTACTTC. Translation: CASSGGTTYEQYF.